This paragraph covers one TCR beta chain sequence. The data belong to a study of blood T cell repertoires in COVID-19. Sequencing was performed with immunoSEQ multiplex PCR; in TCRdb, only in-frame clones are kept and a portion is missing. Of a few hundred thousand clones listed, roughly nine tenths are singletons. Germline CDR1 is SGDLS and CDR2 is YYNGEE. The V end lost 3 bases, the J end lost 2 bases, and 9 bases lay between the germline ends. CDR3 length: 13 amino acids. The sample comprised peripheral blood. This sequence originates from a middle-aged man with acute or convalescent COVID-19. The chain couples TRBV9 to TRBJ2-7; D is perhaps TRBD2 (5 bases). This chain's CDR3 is CASSGLRAYEQYF. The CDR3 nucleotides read TGTGCCAGCAGCGGACTGAGGGCCTACGAGCAGTACTTC.